Listed below are T cell receptor beta chains from one sample, sequenced in a study of blood T cell repertoires in COVID-19. Profiling relied on immunoSEQ multiplex PCR, and the TCRdb table lists in-frame clones only, not all of them. Of hundreds of thousands of clones listed, 85% to 90% are singletons. The sample comprised peripheral blood. The source of these receptors is a woman in her thirties or forties who had recovered from COVID-19. CDR3s include the opening cysteine and the closing phenylalanine or tryptophan. Fields, in order: D gene, V gene, J gene, clone size, CDR3 length, CDR3 DNA, CDR3 protein. The D gene is left open where the match is weak. Where a row states a size, it is once, few, many or the class of an expanded clone; other rows omit it.

d_call: .
v_call: TRBV19
j_call: TRBJ1-1
clone_size: .
cdr3_length: 14
cdr3_nt: TGTGCCAGTAGTATTAGCCCAATGAACACTGAAGCTTTCTTT
cdr3_aa: CASSISPMNTEAFF

d_call: .
v_call: TRBV18
j_call: TRBJ2-7
clone_size: .
cdr3_length: 14
cdr3_nt: TGTGCCAGCTCACCGTACCCCCGGGGGTACGAGCAGTACTTC
cdr3_aa: CASSPYPRGYEQYF

d_call: .
v_call: TRBV4-3
j_call: TRBJ1-1
clone_size: .
cdr3_length: 14
cdr3_nt: TGCGCCAGCAGCCAAGAAGGGGCGAACACTGAAGCTTTCTTT
cdr3_aa: CASSQEGANTEAFF

d_call: TRBD1
v_call: TRBV4-1
j_call: TRBJ1-1
clone_size: .
cdr3_length: 14
cdr3_nt: TGCGCCAGCAGCCAAGTCTTACAGGGGACTGAAGCTTTCTTT
cdr3_aa: CASSQVLQGTEAFF

d_call: .
v_call: TRBV9
j_call: TRBJ1-6
clone_size: .
cdr3_length: 13
cdr3_nt: TGTGCCAGCGGGCAGGTCTATAATTCACCCCTCCACTTT
cdr3_aa: CASGQVYNSPLHF

d_call: .
v_call: TRBV6-2/TRBV6-3
j_call: TRBJ2-7
clone_size: .
cdr3_length: 14
cdr3_nt: TGTGCCAGCAGCTATGGAGGGACAGCCTACGAGCAGTACTTC
cdr3_aa: CASSYGGTAYEQYF

d_call: .
v_call: TRBV7-2
j_call: TRBJ2-7
clone_size: .
cdr3_length: 13
cdr3_nt: TGTGCCAGCAGCTCCACCCAAGGGGCAGCTCAGTACTTC
cdr3_aa: CASSSTQGAAQYF

d_call: TRBD2
v_call: TRBV27
j_call: TRBJ2-5
clone_size: once
cdr3_length: 15
cdr3_nt: TGTGCCAGCAGTTTACTAGCGGGGGACCAAGAGACCCAGTACTTC
cdr3_aa: CASSLLAGDQETQYF

d_call: TRBD1
v_call: TRBV7-2
j_call: TRBJ2-5
clone_size: few
cdr3_length: 13
cdr3_nt: TGTGCCAGCAGCCCGTGGACAGGGGAGACCCAGTACTTC
cdr3_aa: CASSPWTGETQYF

d_call: TRBD2
v_call: TRBV2
j_call: TRBJ2-3
clone_size: .
cdr3_length: 13
cdr3_nt: TGTGCCAGCATTCGGGGGGGGACAGATACGCAGTATTTT
cdr3_aa: CASIRGGTDTQYF

d_call: TRBD1
v_call: TRBV15
j_call: TRBJ1-2
clone_size: few
cdr3_length: 16
cdr3_nt: TGTGCCACCAGCAGACTCCCCGGGACAGGGAACTATGGCTACACCTTC
cdr3_aa: CATSRLPGTGNYGYTF

d_call: TRBD1
v_call: TRBV2
j_call: TRBJ1-2
clone_size: .
cdr3_length: 16
cdr3_nt: TGTGCCAGCAGTATGGGACAGGGGGCCTTTGGCTATGGCTACACCTTC
cdr3_aa: CASSMGQGAFGYGYTF

d_call: .
v_call: TRBV29-1
j_call: TRBJ1-5
clone_size: .
cdr3_length: 13
cdr3_nt: TGCAGCGTTGCCACAGGGCCCAATCAGCCCCAGCATTTT
cdr3_aa: CSVATGPNQPQHF

d_call: TRBD1
v_call: TRBV4-1
j_call: TRBJ1-3
clone_size: .
cdr3_length: 18
cdr3_nt: TGCGCCAGCAGCCAAGAGTCCCCAGGACAGGGGTCTGGAAACACCATATATTTT
cdr3_aa: CASSQESPGQGSGNTIYF

d_call: .
v_call: TRBV3-1/TRBV3-2
j_call: TRBJ2-7
clone_size: .
cdr3_length: 12
cdr3_nt: TGTGCCAGCAGCCTATTGGCGAGGGAGCAGTACTTC
cdr3_aa: CASSLLAREQYF

d_call: .
v_call: TRBV4-3
j_call: TRBJ1-2
clone_size: .
cdr3_length: 14
cdr3_nt: TGCGCCAGCAGCCAAGATCTTTCCGGGGTCGGCTACACCTTC
cdr3_aa: CASSQDLSGVGYTF

d_call: TRBD1
v_call: TRBV5-4
j_call: TRBJ2-1
clone_size: once
cdr3_length: 15
cdr3_nt: TGTGCCAGCAGCTTGGACAGGGGGGAGTACAATGAGCAGTTCTTC
cdr3_aa: CASSLDRGEYNEQFF

d_call: .
v_call: TRBV27
j_call: TRBJ2-7
clone_size: .
cdr3_length: 14
cdr3_nt: TGTGCCACGGCGGGACGGCCCCCCCACTACGAGCAGTACTTC
cdr3_aa: CATAGRPPHYEQYF

d_call: TRBD2
v_call: TRBV7-3
j_call: TRBJ2-3
clone_size: once
cdr3_length: 15
cdr3_nt: TGTGCCAGCAGCCGGGGACTAGCGGGGACAGATACGCAGTATTTT
cdr3_aa: CASSRGLAGTDTQYF

d_call: TRBD1
v_call: TRBV24-1
j_call: TRBJ2-5
clone_size: .
cdr3_length: 15
cdr3_nt: TGTGCCACCAGTGATTCTGGACAGGGCGGAGAGACCCAGTACTTC
cdr3_aa: CATSDSGQGGETQYF

d_call: TRBD2
v_call: TRBV7-2
j_call: TRBJ2-5
clone_size: .
cdr3_length: 13
cdr3_nt: TGTGCCAGCGGCGGGGGGCCCCAAGAGACCCAGTACTTC
cdr3_aa: CASGGGPQETQYF

d_call: .
v_call: TRBV19
j_call: TRBJ1-2
clone_size: .
cdr3_length: 15
cdr3_nt: TGTGCCAGTAGTACCCGCTCGACAGGATACTATGGCTACACCTTC
cdr3_aa: CASSTRSTGYYGYTF

d_call: TRBD1
v_call: TRBV29-1
j_call: TRBJ2-1
clone_size: .
cdr3_length: 12
cdr3_nt: TGCAGCGTACCCAAGACAGGGCACGAGCAGTTCTTC
cdr3_aa: CSVPKTGHEQFF